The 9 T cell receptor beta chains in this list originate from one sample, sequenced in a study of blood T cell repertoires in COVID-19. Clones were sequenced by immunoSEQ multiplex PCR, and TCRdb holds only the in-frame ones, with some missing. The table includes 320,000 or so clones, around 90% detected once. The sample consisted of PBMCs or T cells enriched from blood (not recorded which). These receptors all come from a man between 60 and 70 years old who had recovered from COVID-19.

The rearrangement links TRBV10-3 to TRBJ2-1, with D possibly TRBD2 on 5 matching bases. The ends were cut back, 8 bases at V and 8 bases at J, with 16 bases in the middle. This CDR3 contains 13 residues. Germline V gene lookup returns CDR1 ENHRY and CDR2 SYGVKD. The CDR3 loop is CAIHRGEKDEQFF. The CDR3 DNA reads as TGTGCCATCCACCGGGGAGAAAAGGATGAGCAGTTCTTC.

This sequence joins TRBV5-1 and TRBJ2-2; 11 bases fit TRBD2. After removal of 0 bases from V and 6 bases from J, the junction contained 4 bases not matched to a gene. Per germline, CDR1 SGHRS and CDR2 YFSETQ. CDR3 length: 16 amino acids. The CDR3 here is CASSLVLAGGSGELFF. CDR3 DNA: TGCGCCAGCAGCTTGGTCCTAGCGGGAGGTTCCGGGGAGCTGTTTTTT.

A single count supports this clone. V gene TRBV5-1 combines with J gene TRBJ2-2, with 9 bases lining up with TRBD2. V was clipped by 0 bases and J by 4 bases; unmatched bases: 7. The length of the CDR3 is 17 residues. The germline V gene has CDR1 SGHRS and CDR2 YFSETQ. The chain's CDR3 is CASSLVASGEGTGELFF. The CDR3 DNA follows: TGCGCCAGCAGCTTGGTTGCTAGCGGGGAGGGCACCGGGGAGCTGTTTTTT. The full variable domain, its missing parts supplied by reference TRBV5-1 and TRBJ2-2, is KAGVTQTPRYLIKTRGQQVTLSCSPISGHRSVSWYQQTPGQGLQFLFEYFSETQRNKGNFPGRFSGRQFSNSRSEMNVSTLELGDSALYLCASSLVASGEGTGELFFGEGSRLTVL.

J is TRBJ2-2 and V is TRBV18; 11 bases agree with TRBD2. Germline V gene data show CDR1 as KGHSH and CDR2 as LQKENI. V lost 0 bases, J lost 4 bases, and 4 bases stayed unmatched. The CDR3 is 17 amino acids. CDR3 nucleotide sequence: TGTGCCAGCTCACCACCGATCCTAGCGGGAGGCACCGGGGAGCTGTTTTTT. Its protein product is CASSPPILAGGTGELFF.

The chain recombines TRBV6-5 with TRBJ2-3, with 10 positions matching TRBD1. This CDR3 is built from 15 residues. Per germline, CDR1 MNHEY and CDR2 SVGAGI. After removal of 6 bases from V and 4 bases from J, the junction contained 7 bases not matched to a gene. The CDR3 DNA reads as TGTGCCAGCAGGCGCGGACAGGGGGGCCCAGATACGCAGTATTTT. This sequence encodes CASRRGQGGPDTQYF.

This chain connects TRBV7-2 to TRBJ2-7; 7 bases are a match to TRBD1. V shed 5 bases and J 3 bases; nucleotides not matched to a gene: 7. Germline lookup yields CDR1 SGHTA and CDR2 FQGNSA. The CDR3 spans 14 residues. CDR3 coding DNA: TGTGCCAGCAGCAACCGGGACAGAGACTACGAGCAGTACTTC. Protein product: CASSNRDRDYEQYF.

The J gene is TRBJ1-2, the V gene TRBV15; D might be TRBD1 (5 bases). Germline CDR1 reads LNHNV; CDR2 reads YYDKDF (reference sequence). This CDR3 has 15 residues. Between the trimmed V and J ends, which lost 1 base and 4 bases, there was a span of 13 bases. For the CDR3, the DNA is TGTGCCACCAGCAGAGGGAGGGACGGTATCTATGGCTACACCTTC. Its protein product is CATSRGRDGIYGYTF.

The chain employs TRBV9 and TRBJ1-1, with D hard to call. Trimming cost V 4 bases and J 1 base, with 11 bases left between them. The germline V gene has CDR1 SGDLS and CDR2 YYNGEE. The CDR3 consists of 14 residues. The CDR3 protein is CASSSTAQNTEAFF. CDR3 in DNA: TGTGCCAGCAGCTCAACAGCCCAGAACACTGAAGCTTTCTTT.

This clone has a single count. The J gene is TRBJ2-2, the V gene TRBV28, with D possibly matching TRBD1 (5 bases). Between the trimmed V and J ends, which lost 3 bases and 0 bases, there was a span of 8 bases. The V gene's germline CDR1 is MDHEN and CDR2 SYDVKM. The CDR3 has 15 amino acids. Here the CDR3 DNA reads TGTGCCAGCAGTTTGAGCAGGGCGAACACCGGGGAGCTGTTTTTT. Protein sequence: CASSLSRANTGELFF.